This passage covers 27 T cell receptor beta chains from one sample sequenced in a study of CD8 T cells in Susac syndrome. After extraction with the RNeasy kit, about 0.5 to 1 ug of the RNA was reverse transcribed using random hexamers. TCRdb reanalysed the immunoSEQ multiplex PCR reads using MiXCR and keeps one entry per CDR3 protein. Of a few hundred thousand distinct CDR3 sequences listed, approximately 89% are singletons. The material sequenced was CD8+ T cells from PBMCs. All receptors derive from a human donor with multiple sclerosis.

V is TRBV4-1 and J is TRBJ2-1; the D gene is possibly TRBD2 (7 bases). Trimming took 0 bases from V and 8 from J, leaving 23 bases between them. The CDR3 covers 18 residues. Germline V CDR1 and CDR2: MGHRA, YSYEKL. The CDR3 loop is CASSQEVDRGARWHEQFF. The CDR3 DNA follows: TGCGCCAGCAGCCAAGAAGTGGATCGGGGGGCGAGGTGGCATGAGCAGTTCTTC.

This chain joins TRBV2 and TRBJ2-2; the D gene is possibly TRBD1 (5 bases). Germline lookup yields CDR1 SNHLY and CDR2 FYNNEI. V dropped 6 bases and J dropped 1 base, with 9 bases sitting between them. The CDR3 contains 14 residues. CDR3 region: CASSPTGNTGELFF. Written as DNA, the CDR3 is TGTGCCAGCAGCCCTACAGGGAACACCGGGGAGCTGTTTTTT.

The rearrangement joins TRBV6-2 or TRBV6-3 to TRBJ1-5; the D gene is possibly TRBD1 (6 bases). Germline CDR1 reads MNHEY; CDR2 reads SVGEGT. The CDR3 totals 13 residues. The CDR3 nucleotides read TGTGCAGCGAGCCCAGGGGTTGGTCAGCCCCAGCATTTT. Encoded protein: CAASPGVGQPQHF.

V and J are TRBV2 and TRBJ2-7, with TRBD1 matching over 7 bases. Looked up from germline, CDR1 is SNHLY and CDR2 is FYNNEI. After removal of 5 bases from V and 7 bases from J, the junction contained 8 bases not matched to a gene. This CDR3 contains 13 residues. CDR3 sequence reads: CASSLTGSREQYF. DNA for the CDR3: TGTGCCAGCAGTCTGACAGGGAGTCGAGAGCAGTACTTC.

CDR3 residues: CASSQAPFDEQFF. Here the CDR3 DNA reads TGTGCCAGCAGCCAAGCCCCTTTCGATGAGCAGTTCTTC. V usage is TRBV3-1 and J usage is TRBJ2-1; D gene unclear. Deletions cut 1 base from V and 8 bases from J, with 9 bases between. CDR1 and CDR2 from the germline V gene are LGHDT and YNNKEL (reference sequence). The CDR3 contains 13 residues.

This chain links TRBV19 with TRBJ1-1; TRBD1 aligns across 7 bases. Germline V gene sequence: CDR1 LNHDA, CDR2 SQIVND (reference sequence). CDR3 length: 14 residues. Trimming cost V 6 bases and J 0 bases; bases outside gene matches: 4. CDR3 bases: TGTGCCAGTAGAAAGACAGGGATGAACACTGAAGCTTTCTTT. This sequence encodes CASRKTGMNTEAFF. Full variable domain (outside the CDR3, taken from reference TRBV19 and TRBJ1-1): DGGITQSPKYLFRKEGQNVTLSCEQNLNHDAMYWYRQDPGQGLRLIYYSQIVNDFQKGDIAEGYSVSREKKESFPLTVTSAQKNPTAFYLCASRKTGMNTEAFFGQGTRLTVV.

This chain uses TRBV6-1 with TRBJ2-1; 11 bases are a match to TRBD2. CDR3 length: 17 amino acids. V shed 4 bases and J 7 bases; nucleotides not matched to a gene: 12. Germline lookup yields CDR1 MNHNS and CDR2 SASEGT. CDR3 in amino acids: CASSATSGGPYENEQFF. The CDR3 bases are TGTGCCAGCAGTGCCACTAGCGGGGGTCCTTATGAGAATGAGCAGTTCTTC.

The chain is built from TRBV28 and TRBJ2-7; 7 bases align to TRBD2. J gave up 2 bases and V 2 bases, and 3 bases lay outside the gene matches. This CDR3 is built from 14 residues. CDR1 and CDR2 (germline): MDHEN, SYDVKM. The CDR3 protein is CASSLGRVAYEQYF. The CDR3 DNA reads as TGTGCCAGCAGTTTAGGGAGGGTCGCCTACGAGCAGTACTTC.

This chain connects TRBV12-3 or TRBV12-4 to TRBJ1-1; D unresolved. V was trimmed by 6 bases and J by 4 bases, leaving 12 bases between them. CDR3 length: 13 residues. Here the CDR3 DNA reads TGTGCCAGCAGAACTAACAAAGCCACTGAAGCTTTCTTT. Translating it yields CASRTNKATEAFF.

V usage is TRBV9 and J usage is TRBJ1-1; D unclear. Trimming cost V 1 base and J 3 bases, with 7 bases left between them. The CDR3 covers 13 residues. The V gene's germline CDR1 is SGDLS and CDR2 YYNGEE. In DNA form, the CDR3 reads TGTGCCAGCAGCGTAACGTGGGACACTGAAGCTTTCTTT. Protein: CASSVTWDTEAFF.

The chain is built from TRBV4-1 and TRBJ1-4, with TRBD1 as a possible D gene (6 bases). Germline CDR1 MGHRA, CDR2 YSYEKL. The CDR3 spans 14 residues. V gave up 2 bases and J gave up 6 bases, with 10 bases separating them. CDR3 sequence: CASSQTQGDEKLFF. The DNA of the CDR3 is TGCGCCAGCAGCCAAACACAGGGAGATGAAAAACTGTTTTTT.

This clonotype came up a few times. J is TRBJ2-7 and V is TRBV19; D may be TRBD2 (6 bases). CDR1 is LNHDA and CDR2 is SQIVND in the germline V gene (reference sequence). V was shortened by 3 bases and J by 1 base, with 7 bases between the two germline ends. The CDR3 length is 13 residues. CDR3 in DNA: TGTGCCAGTAGTATGGAGGGTTCCTACGAGCAGTACTTC. Translating gives CASSMEGSYEQYF.

This sequence joins TRBV2 and TRBJ2-5, with unresolved D. Germline V CDR1 and CDR2: SNHLY, FYNNEI. The CDR3 has 16 residues. V was cut by 0 bases and J by 1 base, with 12 bases left in between. The CDR3 coding sequence is TGTGCCAGCAGTGAAGCGGTGGGTTTGGCCCAAGAGACCCAGTACTTC. Its protein is CASSEAVGLAQETQYF.

The J gene is TRBJ2-7, the V gene TRBV29-1; possibly TRBD2 for D (6 bases). Germline V lookup: CDR1 SQVTM, CDR2 ANQGSEA. V lost 3 bases to trimming and J lost 3 bases, with 24 bases between them. The CDR3 contains 17 residues. CDR3 nucleotides: TGCAGCGTTGAGCAAGGCAGACCGGGACTCCTAGGCTACGAGCAGTACTTC. Amino acids: CSVEQGRPGLLGYEQYF.

The chain carries TRBV6-2 or TRBV6-3 and TRBJ2-1; D is possibly TRBD2 (6 bases). The CDR3 loop spans 16 amino acids. The V end was cut by 1 base, the J end by 2 bases, with 12 bases between. Germline V CDR1 and CDR2: MNHEY, SVGEGT. DNA for the CDR3: TGTGCCAGCAGTTACTGGGGAGCGGGCACCTACAATGAGCAGTTCTTC. As protein: CASSYWGAGTYNEQFF.

This clonotype was detected only once. This chain connects TRBV5-6 to TRBJ1-1; 7 positions match TRBD1. V gave up 5 bases and J gave up 12 bases; unmatched junction bases: 13. This CDR3 has 13 amino acids. Germline loops: CDR1 SGHDT, CDR2 YYEEEE. The CDR3 is CASSEGAGRMTFF. In DNA, the CDR3 is TGTGCCAGCAGTGAGGGGGCCGGACGGATGACTTTCTTT.

V gene TRBV5-1 combines with J gene TRBJ2-6, with D unresolved. Germline values: CDR1 SGHRS, CDR2 YFSETQ. CDR3 length: 16 amino acids. With 0 bases removed from V and 0 bases from J, the gap between germline ends came to 7 bases. CDR3: CASSLGFRSGANVLTF. CDR3 sequence (DNA): TGCGCCAGCAGCTTGGGTTTTCGCTCTGGGGCCAACGTCCTGACTTTC. The full variable domain, rest sourced from reference TRBV5-1 and TRBJ2-6, is KAGVTQTPRYLIKTRGQQVTLSCSPISGHRSVSWYQQTPGQGLQFLFEYFSETQRNKGNFPGRFSGRQFSNSRSEMNVSTLELGDSALYLCASSLGFRSGANVLTFGAGSRLTVL.

The chain links TRBV15 to TRBJ2-3, with a tentative D call TRBD1 (6 bases). Germline V gives CDR1 LNHNV, CDR2 YYDKDF (reference sequence). V gave up 0 bases and J gave up 5 bases, with 18 bases separating them. CDR3 length: 17 amino acids. The CDR3 here is CATSRDNVLGAVDTQYF. The CDR3 bases are TGTGCCACCAGCAGAGATAACGTTCTGGGGGCCGTAGATACGCAGTATTTT.

This chain joins TRBV12-3 or TRBV12-4 and TRBJ2-1; TRBD2 matches at 7 bases. The V and J ends lost 5 bases and 8 bases, in that order; junction bases with no gene match: 6. The CDR3 has 13 residues. The DNA of the CDR3 is TGTGCCAGCAGTGACGATCGGGGGGATGAGCAGTTCTTC. Its translation: CASSDDRGDEQFF.

The chain employs TRBV5-4 and TRBJ1-1, with no clear D. Germline assignment: CDR1 SGHNT and CDR2 YYREEE (reference sequence). V was pared by 2 bases and J by 3 bases, with 11 bases between. CDR3 size: 14 residues. In DNA, the CDR3 is TGTGCCAGCAGCTTAGTTGGGTTGGACACTGAAGCTTTCTTT. Translated, it gives CASSLVGLDTEAFF.

This chain connects TRBV2 to TRBJ1-2; D perhaps matches TRBD1 (5 bases). From germline, CDR1 is SNHLY and CDR2 FYNNEI. The CDR3 sequence is 11 residues long. The germline V and J ends were trimmed by 10 bases and 8 bases, with 14 bases remaining between them. The CDR3 nucleotides read TGTGCCACCCCACTAGGGGCCGGCTACACCTTC. Translating it yields CATPLGAGYTF.

This clonotype was recorded a few times. This chain links TRBV2 with TRBJ1-1, with 7 bases aligning to TRBD1. The CDR3 consists of 16 residues. CDR1 and CDR2 (germline): SNHLY, FYNNEI. V trimming: 5 bases; J trimming: 0 bases; junction bases outside the gene matches: 9. The CDR3 DNA follows: TGTGCCAGCAGTCGGGACAGTCCCACCTTGAACACTGAAGCTTTCTTT. Amino acid sequence: CASSRDSPTLNTEAFF.

The chain joins TRBV5-1 to TRBJ1-2; D is unresolved. Trimming stripped 4 bases from V and 2 bases from J, with 15 bases between. The CDR3 totals 15 residues. Germline-derived CDR1 and CDR2 are SGHRS and YFSETQ. For the CDR3, the DNA is TGCGCCAGCAGCCCCCTTCCCGGGGAGAACTATGGCTACACCTTC. Translated: CASSPLPGENYGYTF.

The rearrangement joins TRBV5-1 to TRBJ1-5; no clear D gene. From germline, CDR1 is SGHRS and CDR2 YFSETQ. This CDR3 has 14 amino acids. V lost 4 bases to trimming and J lost 1 base, with 9 bases between them. The CDR3 reads CASSEGDSNQPQHF. The DNA for the CDR3 is TGCGCCAGCAGCGAAGGCGACAGCAATCAGCCCCAGCATTTT.

This clonotype showed up just once. This chain uses TRBV4-1 with TRBJ1-1; the D is unclear. Germline CDR1 MGHRA, CDR2 YSYEKL. Trimming took off 4 bases at V and 5 bases at J, with 14 bases between the two ends. The CDR3 is 14 residues long. The CDR3 region has the DNA TGCGCCAGCAGCCGCACCGGGCTTAGAACTGAAGCTTTCTTT. It translates to CASSRTGLRTEAFF.

The rearrangement joins TRBV9 to TRBJ2-1; possibly TRBD2 for D (6 bases). This CDR3 is built from 15 residues. Trimming removed 1 base from V and 2 bases from J, with 10 bases in between. The germline V gene has CDR1 SGDLS and CDR2 YYNGEE. The DNA of the CDR3 is TGTGCCAGCAGCGTACAAGGCGGGACCTACAATGAGCAGTTCTTC. Its protein product is CASSVQGGTYNEQFF.

The chain carries TRBV7-2 and TRBJ1-6; the D gene is possibly TRBD1 (5 bases). V was trimmed by 5 bases and J by 11 bases, leaving 13 bases between them. The CDR3 has 13 residues. Germline values: CDR1 SGHTA, CDR2 FQGNSA. CDR3 nucleotides: TGTGCCAGCAGCCCATATGGGGCGCCACCCCTCCACTTT. Translating gives CASSPYGAPPLHF.